This T cell receptor (beta chain) stems from a study of shared clonotypes between healthy human individuals. Deep level was the assay's run setting. Original processing methods: Filtering differed because ImmunoSEQ produced junction-only sequences that carried no quality scores. Assay: immunoSEQ multiplex PCR; the TCRdb copy retains only in-frame clones and omits some. V and J calls and clone size are as listed in that table; D and trimming were resolved from the DNA. The data contain about 480,000 clones, over 75% of them singletons. The CDR3 covers 15 residues. CDR1 is GTSNPN and CDR2 is SVGIG in the germline V gene (reference sequence). After removal of 0 bases from V and 0 bases from J, the junction contained 3 bases not matched to a gene.

The clonotype comes from a woman in her thirties or forties in good health. Some clones in this sample may be carry-over from other donors' samples. The chain uses TRBV30 and TRBJ2-3; 7 nucleotides match TRBD2. The material sequenced was PBMCs. In nucleotides, the CDR3 is TGTGCCTGGAGTGTACCAGCGGGAAGCACAGATACGCAGTATTTT. Translated: CAWSVPAGSTDTQYF.